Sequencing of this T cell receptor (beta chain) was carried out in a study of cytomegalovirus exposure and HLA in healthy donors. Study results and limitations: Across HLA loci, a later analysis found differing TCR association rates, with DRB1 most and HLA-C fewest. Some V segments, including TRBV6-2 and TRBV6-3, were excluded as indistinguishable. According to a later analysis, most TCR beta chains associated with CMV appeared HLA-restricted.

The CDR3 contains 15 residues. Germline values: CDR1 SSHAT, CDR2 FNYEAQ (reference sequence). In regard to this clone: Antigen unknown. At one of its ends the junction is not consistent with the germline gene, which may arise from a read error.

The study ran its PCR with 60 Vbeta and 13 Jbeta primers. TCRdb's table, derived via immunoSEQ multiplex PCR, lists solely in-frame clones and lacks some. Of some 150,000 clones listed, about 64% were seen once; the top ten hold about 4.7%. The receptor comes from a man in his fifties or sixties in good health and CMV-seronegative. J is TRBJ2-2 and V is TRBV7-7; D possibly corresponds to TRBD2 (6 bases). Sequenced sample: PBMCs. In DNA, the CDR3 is TGTGCTAGCAGCTTAGTGGGGGGGAACACCGGGGAGCTGTTTTTT. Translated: CASSLVGGNTGELFF.